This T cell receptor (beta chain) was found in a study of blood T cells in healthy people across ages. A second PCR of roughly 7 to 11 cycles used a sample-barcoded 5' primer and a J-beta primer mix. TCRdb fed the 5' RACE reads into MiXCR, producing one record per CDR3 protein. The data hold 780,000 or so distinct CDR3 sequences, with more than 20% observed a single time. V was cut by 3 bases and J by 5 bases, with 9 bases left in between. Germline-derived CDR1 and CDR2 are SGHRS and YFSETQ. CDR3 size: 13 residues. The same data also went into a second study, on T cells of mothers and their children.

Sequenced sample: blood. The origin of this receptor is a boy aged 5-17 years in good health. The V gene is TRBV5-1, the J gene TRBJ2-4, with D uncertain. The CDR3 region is CASSSAPENIQYF. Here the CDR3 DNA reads TGCGCCAGCAGCTCGGCTCCGGAAAACATTCAGTACTTC.